What follows are 14 T cell receptor beta chains derived from one specimen sequenced in a study of T cells in women clearing cervical HPV infection. TCRdb's copy holds only in-frame clones and misses some; the assay was immunoSEQ multiplex PCR. In all, the sample yields 25,000 to 30,000 clones. Material for sequencing was blood buffy coat. These TCRs come from a woman aged 18-69 years with a cervical HPV16 infection that either progressed to CIN3+ or cleared (not recorded which).

With respect to this clone: The read halts 3 residues ahead of the CDR3 end, with the missing end drawn from the germline J gene. The genes are TRBV7-6 and TRBJ2-5; 8 bases fit TRBD2. The CDR3 runs 14 residues. Germline CDR1 and CDR2: SGHVS and FNYEAQ. V dropped 5 bases and J dropped 5; count of bases not matched to a gene: 7. CDR3 amino acids: CASSLITGGETQYF. The sequenced part of the CDR3 DNA is TGTGCCAGCAGCCTAATTACGGGGGGGGAGACC.

As regards this clone: The read halts 3 residues ahead of the CDR3 end, with the missing end drawn from the germline J gene. J is TRBJ2-5 and V is TRBV6-4; TRBD1 agrees at 7 bases. This CDR3 has 13 amino acids. The germline V gene encodes CDR1 MRHNA and CDR2 SNTAGT. Trimming took 3 bases from V and 7 from J; bases not matched to a gene: 5. The DNA read from the CDR3 is TGTGCCAGCAGTGATAACAGGGGTGGGACC. Protein product: CASSDNRGGT. The full CDR3 protein is CASSDNRGGTQYF.

As to this clone: The read ends 3 residues before the CDR3 terminus; that terminus is restored from the germline J gene. V and J are TRBV6-4 and TRBJ1-2, with a possible D match to TRBD1 (6 bases). V lost 4 bases and J lost 0, with 15 bases in between. From germline, CDR1 is MRHNA and CDR2 SNTAGT. The CDR3 has 16 residues. The CDR3 reads CASSVTSGATNYGYTF. The DNA read from the CDR3 is TGTGCCAGCAGTGTCACTTCAGGGGCTACTAACTATGGC.

The CDR3 bases that were read are TGTGCCAGTAGTCCCGGACAGGGCTACTATGGC. This encodes CASSPGQGYYG. The complete CDR3 sequence is CASSPGQGYYGYTF. The genes are TRBV19 and TRBJ1-2; 8 bases line up with TRBD1. The read finishes 3 residues shy of the CDR3 end, and the germline J gene is used to complete it. With 5 bases clipped from V and 3 bases from J, the junction kept 5 bases outside the gene matches. The CDR3 length is 14 residues. Per germline, CDR1 LNHDA and CDR2 SQIVND (reference sequence).

With respect to this clone: Sequencing ends 3 residues short of the CDR3 end; the germline J gene provides the rest. The chain uses TRBV28 and TRBJ2-3; 10 bases fit TRBD2. V dropped 6 bases and J dropped 2; count of bases not matched to a gene: 14. Germline CDR1 reads MDHEN; CDR2 reads SYDVKM. CDR3 length equals 18 residues. CDR3 amino acids: CASSPPDLGTSATDTQYF. The sequenced part of the CDR3 DNA is TGTGCCAGCAGCCCCCCGGACCTTGGGACTAGCGCCACAGATACG.

A word on this clone: The read falls 3 residues short of the CDR3 end, and the missing part is taken from the germline J gene. The rearrangement links TRBV18 to TRBJ1-5, with D possibly being TRBD1 (6 bases). The CDR3 has 15 amino acids. Germline assignment: CDR1 KGHSH and CDR2 LQKENI. Between the trimmed V and J ends, which lost 4 bases and 0 bases, there was a span of 10 bases. CDR3 in amino acids: CASSLDSNSNQPQHF. The sequenced CDR3 bases are TGTGCCAGCTCACTGGACAGTAATAGCAATCAGCCC. Based on the CDR3 plus reference TRBV18 and TRBJ1-5, the full variable domain is NAGVMQNPRHLVRRRGQEARLRCSPMKGHSHVYWYRQLPEEGLKFMVYLQKENIIDESGMPKERFSAEFPKEGPSILRIQQVVRGDSAAYFCASSLDSNSNQPQHFGDGTRLSIL.

On this clone itself: The CDR3 end lies 3 residues beyond the end of the read and is filled in from the germline J gene. The chain joins TRBV12-5 to TRBJ1-4, with 8 bases fitting TRBD1. Germline assignment: CDR1 LGHNT and CDR2 FRNRAP. Unmatched junction bases numbered 8, after V lost 6 bases and J lost 8 bases. This CDR3 has 14 amino acids. CDR3 in amino acids: CASGFQGAREKLFF. Partial CDR3 DNA: TGTGCTAGTGGCTTCCAGGGGGCAAGGGAAAAA.

On this clone: The sequenced fragment ends 3 residues before the CDR3 boundary, so the rest is inferred from the germline J gene. V and J are TRBV6-1 and TRBJ1-2; D is undetermined. V was clipped by 1 base and J by 5 bases, with 17 bases between them. Germline V gene sequence: CDR1 MNHNS, CDR2 SASEGT. This CDR3 is 16 amino acids long. CDR3 loop: CASSEGLGGKFYGYTF. Incomplete CDR3 DNA: TGTGCCAGCAGTGAAGGTCTAGGCGGAAAATTTTATGGC.

Worth noting for this clone: The missing CDR3 end, 3 residues past where the read stops, is filled in from the germline J gene. The rearrangement links TRBV18 to TRBJ2-7; possible D gene TRBD1, 5 bases. Germline CDR1 reads KGHSH; CDR2 reads LQKENI. The CDR3 consists of 13 residues. Trimming took off 6 bases at V and 2 bases at J, with 11 bases between the two ends. The CDR3 loop reads CASSDRRPYEQYF. The sequenced part of the CDR3 DNA is TGTGCCAGCTCTGACAGACGTCCCTACGAG.

As regards this clone: From the germline J gene comes the end of the CDR3, since the read stops 3 residues before it. J is TRBJ2-7 and V is TRBV4-1; tentatively, D is TRBD1 (6 bases). Per germline, CDR1 MGHRA and CDR2 YSYEKL. This CDR3 has 14 residues. V lost 3 bases and J lost 3, with 12 bases in between. CDR3 protein: CASSHPGVSYEQYF. The CDR3 bases that were read are TGCGCCAGCAGCCACCCAGGGGTCAGCTACGAG.

Details on this clone: The CDR3 end lies 3 residues beyond the end of the read and is filled in from the germline J gene. V usage is TRBV4-1 and J usage is TRBJ2-5, with D tentatively TRBD2 (6 bases). CDR3 length: 15 amino acids. V was cut by 0 bases and J by 5 bases, with 13 bases left in between. CDR1 MGHRA and CDR2 YSYEKL come from the germline V gene. The CDR3 bases that were read are TGCGCCAGCAGCCAAGATCGGCGGGGCGCCGAGACC. Protein sequence: CASSQDRRGAET. The whole CDR3 region reads CASSQDRRGAETQYF.

About this clone: The read finishes 3 residues shy of the CDR3 end, and the germline J gene is used to complete it. The genes are TRBV20-1 and TRBJ2-7; no reliable D call. CDR1 and CDR2 from the germline V gene are DFQATT and SNEGSKA (reference sequence). V was clipped by 1 base and J by 0 bases, with 4 bases between them. The CDR3 is 12 amino acids. The CDR3 protein is CSARAGSYEQYF. Incomplete CDR3 DNA: TGCAGTGCTAGAGCCGGCTCCTACGAG.

As concerns this clone: The read terminates 3 residues ahead of where the CDR3 ends, so the germline J gene completes it. V is TRBV29-1 and J is TRBJ2-7; 8 bases map to TRBD1. The V and J ends lost 4 bases and 4 bases, in that order; junction bases with no gene match: 9. This CDR3 is built from 14 residues. Germline CDR1 SQVTM, CDR2 ANQGSEA. The CDR3 protein is CSVGGTGGFYEQYF. The part of the CDR3 DNA that was read is TGCAGCGTTGGAGGTACAGGGGGGTTTTACGAG.

Worth noting for this clone: The sequence runs out 3 residues before the end of the CDR3; the remainder is reconstructed from the germline J gene. This rearrangement joins TRBV20-1 to TRBJ1-2, with D tentatively TRBD1 (6 bases). This CDR3 comprises 16 residues. Germline V gene sequence: CDR1 DFQATT, CDR2 SNEGSKA (reference sequence). The CDR3 is CSARAGVGGGAWGYTF. The DNA read from the CDR3 is TGCAGTGCTAGAGCTGGTGTTGGTGGGGGGGCGTGGGGC.